The next 6 T cell receptor beta chains were all read from a single sample in a study of cytomegalovirus exposure and HLA in healthy donors. Vbeta (60) and Jbeta (13) primers were used in the PCR. This table comes from immunoSEQ multiplex PCR, and its TCRdb copy is limited to in-frame clones, with some not included. The data show about 140,000 clones, almost 85% seen once. The sequenced sample consisted of PBMCs. Receptors originate from a man aged 25 to 40 in good health and CMV-seropositive.

V and J are TRBV19 and TRBJ1-1; 11 bases align to TRBD1. Germline CDR1 is LNHDA and CDR2 is SQIVND (reference sequence). V shed 5 bases, J shed 11 bases, and the junction held 7 bases outside the gene matches. The CDR3 totals 13 residues. CDR3 nucleotides: TGTGCCAGTAGTCCAAGGACAGGGGGCCCGGCTTTCTTT. This gives the protein CASSPRTGGPAFF. Full variable domain (remainder filled in from reference TRBV19 and TRBJ1-1): DGGITQSPKYLFRKEGQNVTLSCEQNLNHDAMYWYRQDPGQGLRLIYYSQIVNDFQKGDIAEGYSVSREKKESFPLTVTSAQKNPTAFYLCASSPRTGGPAFFGQGTRLTVV.

The chain joins TRBV10-2 to TRBJ2-7; 10 positions agree with TRBD2. The CDR3 is 14 amino acids. Germline CDR1 and CDR2: WSHSY and SAAADI. The V segment lost 3 bases and the J segment 4 bases; nucleotides outside the gene matches: 3. The CDR3 DNA is TGCGCCAGCAGTGAAACTAGCGGGGCTTACGAGCAGTACTTC. Translating it yields CASSETSGAYEQYF.

V is TRBV5-1 and J is TRBJ2-5; the match to TRBD2 covers 8 bases. Near its end, the DNA agrees better with TRBJ2-7, so the J call may be wrong. The CDR3 consists of 15 residues. The germline V gene encodes CDR1 SGHRS and CDR2 YFSETQ. CDR3 region: CASSLGGRPSYEQYF. Here the CDR3 DNA reads TGCGCCAGCAGCTTAGGCGGGAGGCCCTCCTACGAGCAGTACTTC.

The V call is TRBV5-1, the J call TRBJ1-4, with no clear D. Germline CDR1 and CDR2: SGHRS and YFSETQ. Trimming took 4 bases from V and 6 from J, leaving 16 bases between them. CDR3 length equals 15 residues. CDR3 nucleotides: TGCGCCAGCAGCGGTACGGGAGCGCGGGATGAAAAACTGTTTTTT. Amino acid sequence: CASSGTGARDEKLFF.

This chain joins TRBV19 and TRBJ2-2; no firm D call. CDR1 LNHDA and CDR2 SQIVND come from the germline V gene (reference sequence). The CDR3 runs 13 residues. V gave up 3 bases and J gave up 1 base, with 3 bases separating them. This chain's CDR3 is CASSIQNTGELFF. In DNA, the CDR3 is TGTGCCAGTAGTATTCAGAACACCGGGGAGCTGTTTTTT.

The CDR3 sequence is CASSLGGRGTYYEQYF. CDR3 nucleotides: TGTGCCAGCAGCTTAGGGGGAAGGGGGACCTACTACGAGCAGTACTTC. This rearrangement joins TRBV11-3 to TRBJ2-7, with D tentatively TRBD1 (6 bases). CDR3 length: 16 residues. Trimming left V 1 base short and J 3 bases short, with 16 bases between. Germline-derived CDR1 and CDR2 are SGHNT and YENEEA. Full variable domain (missing parts from reference TRBV11-3 and TRBJ2-7): EAGVVQSPRYKIIEKKQPVAFWCNPISGHNTLYWYLQNLGQGPELLIRYENEEAVDDSQLPKDRFSAERLKGVDSTLKIQPAELGDSAVYLCASSLGGRGTYYEQYFGPGTRLTVT.